These 23 T cell receptor beta chains share one sample of origin, sequenced in a study of T cell responses to AZD1222 COVID-19 vaccine. The table came from immunoSEQ multiplex PCR; TCRdb's copy has only in-frame clones and leaves some out. Of more than 85,000 clones in the sample, 90% to 95% were seen once. The sample consisted of peripheral blood, taken on day 0 of AZD1222 vaccination. The receptor set was obtained from an adult in good health.

The count of this clone is one. The chain combines TRBV27 with TRBJ2-1, with D perhaps matching TRBD1 (5 bases). The CDR3 contains 13 residues. With 3 bases removed from V and 4 bases from J, the gap between germline ends came to 7 bases. Germline CDR1 reads MNHEY; CDR2 reads SMNVEV (reference sequence). CDR3 nucleotides: TGTGCCAGCAGTTTGCCAGGGTACAATGAGCAGTTCTTC. Translation gives CASSLPGYNEQFF.

The rearrangement links TRBV6-6 to TRBJ2-3; TRBD2 matches 7 bases. CDR3 length equals 14 residues. With V trimmed by 7 bases and J by 0 bases, 4 bases remained unmatched. Germline CDR1 MNHNY, CDR2 SVGAGI (reference sequence). The CDR3 DNA is TGTGCCAGCAACCTAGCGGAGAGCACAGATACGCAGTATTTT. Translation gives CASNLAESTDTQYF.

This clone was recorded a few times. DNA for the CDR3: TGTGCCAGCAGACCGACTAGCGGGAGAGGCTACGAGCAGTACTTC. Translating gives CASRPTSGRGYEQYF. V is TRBV2 and J is TRBJ2-7, with 12 bases that match TRBD2. V trimming: 6 bases; J trimming: 3 bases; junction bases outside the gene matches: 6. This CDR3 is built from 15 residues. The germline V gene has CDR1 SNHLY and CDR2 FYNNEI.

The rearrangement uses TRBV5-6 and TRBJ2-7; D unclear. Trimming shortened V by 0 bases and J by 6 bases, and 16 bases separated the two germline ends. CDR3 length equals 15 residues. CDR1 is SGHDT, CDR2 YYEEEE, per germline. The CDR3 reads CASSLGYGLPSEQYF. DNA for the CDR3: TGTGCCAGCAGCTTGGGTTACGGGTTACCCAGCGAGCAGTACTTC.

The chain carries TRBV29-1 and TRBJ1-1; no clear D. V dropped 1 base and J dropped 0 bases, with 6 bases sitting between them. CDR3 length equals 13 residues. The germline CDR1 and CDR2 sequences are SQVTM and ANQGSEA. CDR3 loop: CSVEGKMNTEAFF. The CDR3 nucleotides are TGCAGCGTTGAAGGGAAAATGAACACTGAAGCTTTCTTT.

The V gene is TRBV18, the J gene TRBJ1-2; 8 positions match TRBD1. The CDR3 spans 16 residues. Unmatched junction bases numbered 7, after V lost 3 bases and J lost 1 base. Germline CDR1 reads KGHSH; CDR2 reads LQKENI. The CDR3 loop reads CASSPARDRLNYGYTF. CDR3 nucleotide sequence: TGTGCCAGCTCACCGGCTCGGGACAGGCTTAACTATGGCTACACCTTC.

This CDR3 reads CASSYRSVRTDGYTF. CDR3 sequence (DNA): TGTGCCAGCAGTTACCGGAGCGTACGTACGGATGGCTACACCTTC. J is TRBJ1-2 and V is TRBV6-2 or TRBV6-3; D unclear. This CDR3 spans 15 amino acids. Germline CDR1 is MNHEY and CDR2 is SVGEGT. V was trimmed by 2 bases and J by 6 bases, leaving 16 bases between them.

V gene TRBV27 combines with J gene TRBJ2-3; TRBD2 aligns across 15 bases. Germline V CDR1 and CDR2: MNHEY, SMNVEV (reference sequence). This CDR3 comprises 17 residues. Trimming removed 4 bases from V and 2 bases from J; junction bases left unmatched: 4. CDR3 amino acids: CASSSGLAGGPTDTQYF. CDR3 in DNA: TGTGCCAGCAGTTCCGGACTAGCGGGGGGGCCCACAGATACGCAGTATTTT.

The chain combines TRBV6-7 with TRBJ2-2, with a possible D match to TRBD1 (5 bases). TRBV6-7 is sorted into the ORF group, with uncertain function. The CDR3 covers 15 residues. Trimming cost V 6 bases and J 1 base, with 12 bases left between them. CDR3 DNA: TGTGCCAGCAGGGGTTGTCAGGGGAACACCGGGGAGCTGTTTTTT. Its protein product is CASRGCQGNTGELFF.

The V gene is TRBV6-5, the J gene TRBJ1-4; D may be TRBD1 (6 bases). Trimming shortened V by 2 bases and J by 2 bases, and 6 bases separated the two germline ends. This CDR3 comprises 14 residues. Germline V gene data show CDR1 as MNHEY and CDR2 as SVGAGI. Here the CDR3 reads CASSYRGTNEKLFF. The CDR3 region has the DNA TGTGCCAGCAGTTACAGGGGGACTAATGAAAAACTGTTTTTT.

This clone was detected once. The rearrangement uses TRBV20-1 and TRBJ2-5, with 9 positions matching TRBD2. The CDR3 contains 14 residues. The germline V gene encodes CDR1 DFQATT and CDR2 SNEGSKA (reference sequence). With V trimmed by 3 bases and J by 3 bases, 5 bases remained unmatched. CDR3 sequence (DNA): TGCAGTGCTAGTCCGATAGCGGGAGAAGAGACCCAGTACTTC. Encoded protein: CSASPIAGEETQYF.

V gene TRBV4-1 combines with J gene TRBJ1-1; possible D gene TRBD1, 6 bases. Trimming removed 4 bases from V and 2 bases from J, with 17 bases in between. Germline V gene data show CDR1 as MGHRA and CDR2 as YSYEKL. CDR3 length: 16 residues. CDR3 nucleotides: TGCGCCAGCAGCCTCTTGAGGGACACCCCAAACACTGAAGCTTTCTTT. Translation gives CASSLLRDTPNTEAFF.

This clone has only one observation. The chain joins TRBV7-9 to TRBJ2-1; TRBD2 matches at 7 bases. V lost 5 bases to trimming and J lost 12 bases; unmatched junction nucleotides: 10. This CDR3 is built from 13 residues. Germline V CDR1 and CDR2: SEHNR, FQNEAQ (reference sequence). The CDR3, as DNA: TGTGCCAGCAGCCCCTGGGAGGGCCCGTCGCAGTTCTTC. Encoded protein: CASSPWEGPSQFF.

The J gene is TRBJ2-3, the V gene TRBV18; 7 bases agree with TRBD2. In germline, CDR1 is KGHSH, CDR2 LQKENI. This CDR3 is built from 15 residues. V lost 2 bases to trimming and J lost 5 bases; unmatched junction nucleotides: 7. The CDR3 loop is CASSPIAGDGDTQYF. CDR3 nucleotides: TGTGCCAGCTCACCAATTGCGGGGGATGGAGATACGCAGTATTTT.

J is TRBJ2-1 and V is TRBV6-5; the D is unclear. The CDR3 loop spans 12 amino acids. In germline, CDR1 is MNHEY, CDR2 SVGAGI. Trimming pared 3 bases from V and 10 bases from J, leaving 10 bases between. In DNA, the CDR3 is TGTGCCAGCAGTTATACGCGCGGAGAGCAGTTCTTC. This translates into CASSYTRGEQFF.

J is TRBJ1-3 and V is TRBV5-1; D gene uncertain. This CDR3 is 18 amino acids long. V lost 4 bases and J lost 0, with 20 bases in between. The germline CDR1 and CDR2 sequences are SGHRS and YFSETQ. The CDR3 here is CASSPFLASLDSGNTIYF. CDR3 DNA sequence: TGCGCCAGCAGCCCATTTTTGGCCTCACTAGACTCTGGAAACACCATATATTTT.

J is TRBJ1-4 and V is TRBV12-2. TRBV12-2 is a documented pseudogene. The CDR3 is made up of 17 amino acids. Here the CDR3 DNA reads TGTGCAAGTCGCTCACCCCGGCGGGAGAGAGCTAATGAAAAACTGTTTTTT. Protein sequence: CASRSPRRERANEKLFF.

The J gene is TRBJ1-4, the V gene TRBV11-2, with D possibly being TRBD1 (5 bases). Germline loops: CDR1 SGHAT, CDR2 FQNNGV. V was trimmed by 1 base and J by 8 bases, leaving 14 bases between them. There are 15 residues in the CDR3. CDR3 nucleotides: TGTGCCAGCAGCTTAGGGGGGTCTACCTTGGAAAAACTGTTTTTT. Translated, it gives CASSLGGSTLEKLFF.

V is TRBV2 and J is TRBJ1-1; no clear D gene. V lost 9 bases, J lost 4 bases, and 15 bases lay in between. This CDR3 region has 13 residues. Germline V gene sequence: CDR1 SNHLY, CDR2 FYNNEI. The CDR3 spells CASSVGLGTEAFF. In nucleotides, the CDR3 is TGTGCCAGTAGCGTGGGTTTGGGCACTGAAGCTTTCTTT.

V usage is TRBV6-5 and J usage is TRBJ1-4; 9 nucleotides match TRBD1. This CDR3 contains 14 residues. With V trimmed by 8 bases and J by 8 bases, 9 bases remained unmatched. Germline CDR1 is MNHEY and CDR2 is SVGAGI. CDR3 DNA: TGTGCCAGCCGCCCCGGGACAGGGTGGGAAAAACTGTTTTTT. Its translation is CASRPGTGWEKLFF.

The chain uses TRBV4-2 and TRBJ2-1, with 9 bases that match TRBD2. Germline trimming cut 5 bases from V and 0 bases from J; bases unmatched to any gene: 2. Germline loops: CDR1 LGHNA, CDR2 YNFKEQ. The length of the CDR3 is 15 residues. For the CDR3, the DNA is TGTGCCAGCAGCGGTAGCGGGAGCTCCTACAATGAGCAGTTCTTC. Its translation is CASSGSGSSYNEQFF.

This chain connects TRBV4-1 to TRBJ2-1; TRBD1 or TRBD2 may be the D gene (6 bases each). CDR3 length: 15 amino acids. The germline V and J ends were trimmed by 8 bases and 1 base, with 15 bases remaining between them. From germline, CDR1 is MGHRA and CDR2 YSYEKL. The CDR3 loop is CASSVLGGSYNEQFF. DNA of the CDR3: TGCGCCAGCTCAGTCCTAGGGGGGTCCTACAATGAGCAGTTCTTC.

The sample holds one count of this clone. This rearrangement joins TRBV3-1 (or the pseudogene TRBV3-2) to TRBJ1-1, with unresolved D. The V gene lost 0 bases and the J gene lost 1 base, with 6 bases spanning the gap. The length of the CDR3 is 14 residues. Per germline, CDR1 LGHDT and CDR2 YNNKEL (reference sequence). The CDR3 nucleotides read TGTGCCAGCAGCCAAGACACCAGGAACACTGAAGCTTTCTTT. The encoded protein is CASSQDTRNTEAFF.